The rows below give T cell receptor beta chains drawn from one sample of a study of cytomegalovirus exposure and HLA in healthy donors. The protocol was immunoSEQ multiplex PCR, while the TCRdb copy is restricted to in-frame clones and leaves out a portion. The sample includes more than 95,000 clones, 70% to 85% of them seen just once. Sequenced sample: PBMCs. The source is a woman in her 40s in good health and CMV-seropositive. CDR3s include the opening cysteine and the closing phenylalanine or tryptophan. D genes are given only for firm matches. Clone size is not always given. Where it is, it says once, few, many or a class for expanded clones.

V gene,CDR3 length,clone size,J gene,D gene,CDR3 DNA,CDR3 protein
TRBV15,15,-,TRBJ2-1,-,TGTGCCACCAGCAGAGTGGCGGAAGTACCAGGGGAGCAGTTCTTC,CATSRVAEVPGEQFF
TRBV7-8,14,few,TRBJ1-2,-,TGTGCCAGCAGCTTAGCGACAGCTAACTATGGCTACACCTTC,CASSLATANYGYTF
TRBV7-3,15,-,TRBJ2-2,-,TGTGCCAGCAGCTCCACCGGGACTTCTACCGGGGAGCTGTTTTTT,CASSSTGTSTGELFF
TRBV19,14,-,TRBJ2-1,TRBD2,TGTGCCAGTAAGGGGACTAGCGCCTTTGGTGAGCAGTTCTTC,CASKGTSAFGEQFF
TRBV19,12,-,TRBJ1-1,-,TGTGCCAGTAGTGTCGGGAACACTGAAGCTTTCTTT,CASSVGNTEAFF
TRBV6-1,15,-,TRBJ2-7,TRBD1,TGTGCCAGCAGCTTTGGGACAGGGCGGGGGAACGAGCAGTACTTC,CASSFGTGRGNEQYF
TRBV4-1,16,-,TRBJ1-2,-,TGCGCCAGCAGCCAAGAAGGGGGGGCGGACTACTATGGCTACACCTTC,CASSQEGGADYYGYTF
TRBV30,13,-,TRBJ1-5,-,TGTGCCTGGAGTCAATCCGGGACATCGCCCCAGCATTTT,CAWSQSGTSPQHF
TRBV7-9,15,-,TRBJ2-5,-,TGTGCCAGCAGCTTAGCCCTAAGACATCAAGAGACCCAGTACTTC,CASSLALRHQETQYF
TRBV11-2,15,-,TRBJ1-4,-,TGTGCCAGCAGTGAAGTACCAGGGGATCAGGAAAAACTGTTTTTT,CASSEVPGDQEKLFF
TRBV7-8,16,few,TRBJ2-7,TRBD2,TGTGCCAGCAGCCCACTAACTAGCGGGAGAGGAGTGATGCAAGACTTC,CASSPLTSGRGVMQDF
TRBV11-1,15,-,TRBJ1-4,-,TGTGCCAGCAGTCTTACTGACAGCGCTAATGAAAAACTGTTTTTT,CASSLTDSANEKLFF
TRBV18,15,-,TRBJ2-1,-,TGTGCCAGCTCACGAAAGGACGGAGGTTACAATGAGCAGTTCTTC,CASSRKDGGYNEQFF
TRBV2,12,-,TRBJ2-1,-,TGTGCCAGCGGGAGCTTCTACAATGAGCAGTTCTTC,CASGSFYNEQFF
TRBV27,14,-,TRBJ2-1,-,TGTGCCAGCAGTAGCCTTAGCAGAAACAATGAGCAGTTCTTC,CASSSLSRNNEQFF
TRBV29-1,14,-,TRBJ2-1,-,TGCAGCGTTGAAAGGCGGCTCTCCTACAATGAGCAGTTCTTC,CSVERRLSYNEQFF
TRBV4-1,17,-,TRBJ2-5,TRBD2,TGCGCCAGCAGCCAAACCACCCAACTAGCGGAGACAGAGACCCAGTACTTC,CASSQTTQLAETETQYF
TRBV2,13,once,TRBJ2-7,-,TGTGCCAGCACCCTCCTTTATCGAGGGGAGCAGTACTTC,CASTLLYRGEQYF
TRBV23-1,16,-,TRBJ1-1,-,TGCGCCAGCAGTCAATCGGCACAGACCGAGAACACTGAAGCTTTCTTT,CASSQSAQTENTEAFF
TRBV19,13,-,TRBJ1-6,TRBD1,TGTGCCAGTGCGACAGGGTCGAGTCGACCCCTCCACTTT,CASATGSSRPLHF
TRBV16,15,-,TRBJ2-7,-,TGTGCCAGCAGCCGAGTCCGGACACACTCCTACGAGCAGTACTTC,CASSRVRTHSYEQYF
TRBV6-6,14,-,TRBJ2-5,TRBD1,TGTGCCAGCACCAAGGACAGGGGGCGGGAGACCCAGTACTTC,CASTKDRGRETQYF
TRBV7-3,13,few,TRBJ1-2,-,TGTGCCAGCAGCTTAGACAGGACCTATGGCTACACCTTC,CASSLDRTYGYTF
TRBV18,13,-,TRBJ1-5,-,TGTGCCAGCTCACCCCTGAGCAATCAGCCCCAGCATTTT,CASSPLSNQPQHF
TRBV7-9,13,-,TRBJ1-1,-,TGTGCCAGCAGCTTATTCCGAGACACTGAAGCTTTCTTT,CASSLFRDTEAFF
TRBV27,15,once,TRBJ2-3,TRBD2,TGTGCCAGCAGTTTATATGCGGGAGTGACAGATACGCAGTATTTT,CASSLYAGVTDTQYF
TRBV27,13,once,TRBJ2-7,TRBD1,TGTGCCAGCAGTTTGGGGACAGGGCTCGAGCAGTACTTC,CASSLGTGLEQYF
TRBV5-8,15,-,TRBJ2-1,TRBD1,TGTGCCAGCAGTTTCAACCCGGGACAGGGAAATGAGCAGTTCTTC,CASSFNPGQGNEQFF
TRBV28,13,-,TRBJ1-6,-,TGTGCCACCCTAGTGGACTATAATTCACCCCTCCACTTT,CATLVDYNSPLHF
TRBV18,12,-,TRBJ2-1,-,TGTGCCAGCTCTCGCAGGCCCAATGAGCAGTTCTTC,CASSRRPNEQFF
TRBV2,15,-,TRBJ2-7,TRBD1,TGTGCCAGCAGGGGGGACAGGGGGCGGACAGGCGAGCAGTACTTC,CASRGDRGRTGEQYF
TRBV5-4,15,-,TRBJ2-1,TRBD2,TGTGCCAGCAGCCTGACTAGCGGGAGTCGAAATGAGCAGTTCTTC,CASSLTSGSRNEQFF
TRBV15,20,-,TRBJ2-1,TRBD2,TGTGCCACCAGCAGAGATCCTAGGACTAGCGGGAGGGCACCCTACAATGAGCAGTTCTTC,CATSRDPRTSGRAPYNEQFF
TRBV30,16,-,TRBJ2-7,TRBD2,TGTGCCTGGAGTAAATCCCTAGCGGGAGGGCCCGACGAGCAGTACTTC,CAWSKSLAGGPDEQYF
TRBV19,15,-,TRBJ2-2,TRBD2,TGTGCCAGCAACAGGAGCGGGAGAGGTAGCGGGGAGCTGTTTTTT,CASNRSGRGSGELFF
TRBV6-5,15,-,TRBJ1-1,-,TGTGCCAGCAGCCTCGGCGCGGGGGCCTACACTGAAGCTTTCTTT,CASSLGAGAYTEAFF
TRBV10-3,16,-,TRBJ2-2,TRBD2,TGTGCCATCAGTGTAAGACTGGCGGGAGAGTTCGGGGAGCTGTTTTTT,CAISVRLAGEFGELFF
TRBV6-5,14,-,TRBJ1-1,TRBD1,TGTGCCAGCAGTTACTCCGACAGGGCCACTGAAGCTTTCTTT,CASSYSDRATEAFF
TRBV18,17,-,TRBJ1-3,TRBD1,TGTGCCAGCTCACCTTACGGGACAGGGGGCGCCGGAAACACCATATATTTT,CASSPYGTGGAGNTIYF
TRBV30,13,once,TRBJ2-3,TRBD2,TGTGCCTGCACTAGCGGGAGATCAGATACGCAGTATTTT,CACTSGRSDTQYF
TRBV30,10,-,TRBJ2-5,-,TGTGCCCTGGGCAGCCCGACCCAGTACTTC,CALGSPTQYF
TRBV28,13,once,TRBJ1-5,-,TGTGCCAGCAGTTTAGTGGGAGTGCAGCCCCAGCATTTT,CASSLVGVQPQHF
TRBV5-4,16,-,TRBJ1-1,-,TGTGCCAGCAGCTTCTATGGACGGGAAATGAACACTGAAGCCTTCTTT,CASSFYGREMNTEAFF
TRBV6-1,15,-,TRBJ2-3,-,TGTGCCAGCAGTGAAGCGTGGGGGGGCACAGATACGCAGTATTTT,CASSEAWGGTDTQYF
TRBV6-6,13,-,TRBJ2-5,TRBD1,TGTGCCAGCAGTCCGGACAGGGGAGAGACCCAGTACTTC,CASSPDRGETQYF